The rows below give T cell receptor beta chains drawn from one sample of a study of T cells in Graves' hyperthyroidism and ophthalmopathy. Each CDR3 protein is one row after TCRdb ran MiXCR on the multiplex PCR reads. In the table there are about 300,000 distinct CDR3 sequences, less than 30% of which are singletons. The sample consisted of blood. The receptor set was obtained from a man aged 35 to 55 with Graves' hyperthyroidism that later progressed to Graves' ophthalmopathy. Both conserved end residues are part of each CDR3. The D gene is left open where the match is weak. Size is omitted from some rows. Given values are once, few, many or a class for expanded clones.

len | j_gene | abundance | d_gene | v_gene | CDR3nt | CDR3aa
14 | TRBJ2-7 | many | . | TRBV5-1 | TGCGCCAGCAGCTCCGGGACCCCCACCTACGAGCAGTACTTC | CASSSGTPTYEQYF
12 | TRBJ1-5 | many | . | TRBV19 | TGTGCCAGTACCGTAAGGGATCAGCCCCAGCATTTT | CASTVRDQPQHF
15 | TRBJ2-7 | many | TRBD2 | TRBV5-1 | TGCGCCAGCAGCTTGTATAGGCTAGCGGCCTACGAGCAGTACTTC | CASSLYRLAAYEQYF
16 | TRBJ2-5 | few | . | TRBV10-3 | TGTGCCATCAGTGAGGGGGGGTCCGGGTTACAAGAGACCCAGTACTTC | CAISEGGSGLQETQYF
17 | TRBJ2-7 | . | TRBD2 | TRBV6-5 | TGTGCCAGCAGTTACTGGTCTAGCGGGAGGTCGACCTACGAGCAGTACTTC | CASSYWSSGRSTYEQYF
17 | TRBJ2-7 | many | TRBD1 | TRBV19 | TGTGCCAGTAGTATCGGTCCCCGACGACAGGGGCCCCGCGAGCAGTACTTC | CASSIGPRRQGPREQYF
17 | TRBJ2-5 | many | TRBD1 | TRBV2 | TGTGCCAGCAGCGCGACCGGACAGGGGGCGGGCTTGGAGACCCAGTACTTC | CASSATGQGAGLETQYF
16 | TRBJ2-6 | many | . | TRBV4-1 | . | CASSQRGSGRANVLTF
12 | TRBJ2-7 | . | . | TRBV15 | TGTGCCACCAGCAGAGGGGGGCTAGCTCCGTACTTC | CATSRGGLAPYF
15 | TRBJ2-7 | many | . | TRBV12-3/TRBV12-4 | TGTGCCAGCAGGTTCGGCGGTCATACGACCCACGAGCAGTACTTC | CASRFGGHTTHEQYF
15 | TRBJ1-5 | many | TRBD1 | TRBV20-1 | TGCAGTGCTAGGGGGACAGGGGACGGCAATCAGCCCCAGCATTTT | CSARGTGDGNQPQHF
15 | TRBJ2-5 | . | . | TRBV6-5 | TGTGCCAGCAGTTACTCGGCAGGGCTTCAAGAGACCCAGTACTTC | CASSYSAGLQETQYF
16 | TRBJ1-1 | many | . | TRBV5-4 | TGTGCCAGCAGCTTGTTCGGGTCAGGACAGCGCCCTGAAGCTTTCTTT | CASSLFGSGQRPEAFF
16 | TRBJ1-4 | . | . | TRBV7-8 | TGTGCCAGCAGCTTAGCGGGGGGGCGGGCTAATGAAAAACTGTTTTTT | CASSLAGGRANEKLFF